This TCR beta chain is from a study of T cells in Graves' hyperthyroidism and ophthalmopathy. Study at large: Staff took peripheral blood when the initial diagnosis was made, before any treatment began. General study findings and limits: Blood also showed most of the thyroid clonotypes that were expanded above 0.001.

In its sample, this clonotype was seen a few times. Its antigen is still unknown. RNA transcripts were the template for amplifying TCR beta CDR3 regions. When the TCR CDR3 underwent first-round RT-PCR, the HTBI primer set was used. Using its own MiXCR run on the multiplex PCR reads, TCRdb lists one record per CDR3 protein. The sample lists some 440,000 distinct CDR3 sequences, approximately 14% occurring once. This CDR3 region has 16 residues. The germline CDR1 and CDR2 sequences are SGHTA and FQGNSA. V lost 0 bases, J lost 9 bases, and 2 bases stayed unmatched. Hyperthyroidism in the patients, aged 18 to 65, was newly diagnosed and under 2 months in duration. The PBMCs had their origin in approximately 10 ml of fresh peripheral blood.

V gene TRBV7-2 combines with J gene TRBJ2-1; 16 bases are a match to TRBD2. The sequenced sample was blood. This clonotype was obtained from a young woman with Graves' hyperthyroidism. The CDR3 reads CASSLAGTSGRVEQFF. The CDR3 DNA reads as TGTGCCAGCAGCTTAGCGGGGACTAGCGGGAGGGTTGAGCAGTTCTTC. The full variable domain, with the rest looked up from reference TRBV7-2 and TRBJ2-1, is GAGVSQSPSNKVTEKGKDVELRCDPISGHTALYWYRQSLGQGLEFLIYFQGNSAPDKSGLPSDRFSAERTGGSVSTLTIQRTQQEDSAVYLCASSLAGTSGRVEQFFGPGTRLTVL.